This TCR beta chain was retrieved from a study of shared T cell receptors in the human thymus. This table comes from immunoSEQ multiplex PCR, and its TCRdb copy is limited to in-frame clones, with some not included. The sample holds approximately 730,000 clones, approximately 85% seen once. The CDR3 loop spans 16 amino acids. Trimming removed 4 bases at V and 2 bases at J, with 18 bases between. The V gene's germline CDR1 is MGHRA and CDR2 YSYEKL. The sample was also reused in another study, on human thymus T cells.

The chain links TRBV4-1 to TRBJ2-7; the D gene is possibly TRBD1 (6 bases). Material: thymocytes. The source is a girl under three years old with a congenital heart defect. CDR3 amino acids: CASSPWSGRGTYEQYF. The CDR3 DNA reads as TGCGCCAGCAGCCCTTGGAGTGGTAGGGGGACCTACGAGCAGTACTTC.